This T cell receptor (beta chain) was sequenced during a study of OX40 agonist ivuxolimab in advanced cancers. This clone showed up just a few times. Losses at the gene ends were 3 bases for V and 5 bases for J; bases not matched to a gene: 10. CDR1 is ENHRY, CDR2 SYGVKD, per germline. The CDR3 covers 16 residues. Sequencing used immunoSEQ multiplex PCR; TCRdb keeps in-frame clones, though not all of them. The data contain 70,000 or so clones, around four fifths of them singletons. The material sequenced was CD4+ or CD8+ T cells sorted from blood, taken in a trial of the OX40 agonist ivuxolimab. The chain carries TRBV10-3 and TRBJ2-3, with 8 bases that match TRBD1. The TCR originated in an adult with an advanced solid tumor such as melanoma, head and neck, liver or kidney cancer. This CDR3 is CAISEPGQGRRDTQYF. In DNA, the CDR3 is TGTGCCATCAGTGAACCCGGACAGGGCCGGAGAGATACGCAGTATTTT.